The rows below give T cell receptor beta chains drawn from one sample of a study of cytomegalovirus exposure and HLA in healthy donors. Sequencing was performed with immunoSEQ multiplex PCR; in TCRdb, only in-frame clones are kept and a portion is missing. Its clone listing holds 150,000 to 200,000 clones. The sequencing input was PBMCs. All receptors derive from a woman younger than 30 in good health and CMV-seropositive. Both conserved end residues are part of each CDR3. Fields, in order: D gene, V gene, J gene, CDR3 DNA, CDR3 protein. D genes are given only for firm matches.

TRBD1,TRBV6-1,TRBJ1-2,TGTGCCAGCAGTGACGAGACAGGGGGTGACTATGGCTACACCTTC,CASSDETGGDYGYTF
.,TRBV19,TRBJ1-1,TGTGCCAGTAGAGTTGGCAGGGGTGACACTGAAGCTTTCTTT,CASRVGRGDTEAFF
TRBD1,TRBV5-4,TRBJ2-5,TGTGCCAGCAGCTTACGGTCCAGGGGGCAAGAGACCCAGTACTTC,CASSLRSRGQETQYF
.,TRBV7-2,TRBJ1-3,TGTGCCAGCAGCTTAGAGTTGGGCCGAAACACCATATATTTT,CASSLELGRNTIYF
TRBD2,TRBV2,TRBJ2-1,TGTGCCAGCACCAGGCTAGCGGGAGTCAACAATGAGCAGTTCTTC,CASTRLAGVNNEQFF
.,TRBV6-5,TRBJ2-5,TGTGCCAGCAGTTACGTTGTCGAGGCGGGAGAGACCCAGTACTTC,CASSYVVEAGETQYF
TRBD1,TRBV4-2,TRBJ2-1,TGTGCCAGCAGCCAAGGGACAGGGAGGAACAATGAGCAGTTCTTC,CASSQGTGRNNEQFF
TRBD1,TRBV4-1,TRBJ2-4,TGCGCCAGCACAGGGGGTGCGGAAAACATTCAGTACTTC,CASTGGAENIQYF
.,TRBV7-9,TRBJ1-2,TGCGCCAGCAGTCTAGAGGGATATGATGGCTACACCTTC,CASSLEGYDGYTF
.,TRBV19,TRBJ2-7,TGTGCCAGTAGTATTGTTAACAGGGAATACGAGCAGTACTTC,CASSIVNREYEQYF
TRBD1,TRBV7-2,TRBJ1-1,TGTGCCAGCAGCTTATACGGGACAGGGAACACTGAAGCTTTCTTT,CASSLYGTGNTEAFF
.,TRBV5-1,TRBJ1-2,TGCGCCAGCAGCTTAGCGGGGGAGGGCTATGGCTACACCTTC,CASSLAGEGYGYTF
.,TRBV2,TRBJ2-5,TGTGCCAGCACTCGTGAGCAGTACTTC,CASTREQYF
.,TRBV7-7,TRBJ1-2,TGTGCTAGCAGCCCCCTTGGAGCGGGCTATGGCTACACCTTC,CASSPLGAGYGYTF
TRBD2,TRBV7-2,TRBJ2-1,TGTGCCAGCAGCTGGATTAGCGGGGGGCACAATGAGCAGTTCTTC,CASSWISGGHNEQFF
.,TRBV7-9,TRBJ1-1,TGTGCCAGCAGCTTCTTCGGAGAGAACACTGAAGCTTTCTTT,CASSFFGENTEAFF
.,TRBV5-1,TRBJ2-5,TGCGCCAGCAGCTCGGAGCGCGAGACCCAGTACTTC,CASSSERETQYF
TRBD1,TRBV6-4,TRBJ2-2,TGTGCCAGCAGCCCGAACACAGGGGTAACCGGGGAGCTGTTTTTT,CASSPNTGVTGELFF
TRBD2,TRBV19,TRBJ2-1,TGTGCCAGTACCCGGGAGGACTACAATGAGCAGTTCTTC,CASTREDYNEQFF
TRBD2,TRBV6-5,TRBJ2-2,TGTGCCAGCAGTTACAAGGGAGGGACCGGGGAGCTGTTTTTT,CASSYKGGTGELFF
.,TRBV7-2,TRBJ2-3,TGTGCCAGCAGCCCGCGGGTAGGCTATACGCAGTATTTT,CASSPRVGYTQYF
TRBD2,TRBV19,TRBJ2-1,TGTGCCAGTAGTATTGGGAGTGCGGGAGGGAGGAATGAGCAGTTCTTC,CASSIGSAGGRNEQFF
.,TRBV30,TRBJ2-6,TGTGCCTGGAGTGTAACAGGGCTTCTAGCTGGGGCCAACGTCCTGACTTTC,CAWSVTGLLAGANVLTF
TRBD1,TRBV2,TRBJ2-5,TGTGCCAGCAGCCAGGGGGCCGAGGGTAAAGAGACCCAGTACTTC,CASSQGAEGKETQYF
TRBD1,TRBV6-5,TRBJ2-7,TGTGCCAGCAGTTACTCGGGGACAGTGAACGAGCAGTACTTC,CASSYSGTVNEQYF
.,TRBV7-8,TRBJ1-2,TGTGCCAGCAGTATAAAACAGGGATCGTATGGCTACACCTTC,CASSIKQGSYGYTF
TRBD1,TRBV29-1,TRBJ1-1,TGCAGCGTTGGACAGGGGGCGACTGAAGCTTTCTTT,CSVGQGATEAFF
.,TRBV4-3,TRBJ2-7,TGCGCCAGCAGCCAAGACGGAGGGGCAAAGATCTACGAGCAGTACTTC,CASSQDGGAKIYEQYF
TRBD2,TRBV15,TRBJ2-3,TGTGCCACCAGCAGTACACTAGCGGGTCGCACAGATACGCAGTATTTT,CATSSTLAGRTDTQYF
.,TRBV12-5,TRBJ1-5,TGTGCTAGTGCCCCAAGCGGCAATCAGCCCCAGCATTTT,CASAPSGNQPQHF
TRBD2,TRBV6-5,TRBJ2-7,TGTGCCAGCAGTCTGACTATAGCGGGGGTAAACGAGCAGTACTTC,CASSLTIAGVNEQYF
.,TRBV30,TRBJ2-5,TGTGCCTGGAGTCACGCCTCCGGGACTCTGCACAAAGAGACCCAGTACTTC,CAWSHASGTLHKETQYF